This entry lists 27 T cell receptor beta chains sequenced from one sample in a study of blood T cell repertoires in COVID-19 (dated by TCRdb to about 2020). The library was generated by the immunoSEQ multiplex PCR assay. Sourced from immuneACCESS, this table was stored by TCRdb with only in-frame sequences that have V and J called. A share of the clones is absent; for the studies checked, an unresolved V gene accounts for under half, and the remainder has no known explanation. Within this sample are fewer than 300,000 clones, with 75% to 95% of them counted one time only. The top ten constitute 1% to 1.3% of the sample. What was sequenced was PBMCs or T cells enriched from blood (not recorded which). The receptors were gathered from a woman in her twenties or thirties who had recovered from COVID-19.

V gene TRBV10-3 combines with J gene TRBJ2-5; D possibly corresponds to TRBD1 (6 bases). The CDR3 is made up of 15 amino acids. Germline values: CDR1 ENHRY, CDR2 SYGVKD. V lost 4 bases and J lost 2, with 14 bases in between. The CDR3 protein is CAISGGPGLQETQYF. The CDR3 DNA follows: TGTGCCATCAGTGGGGGGCCAGGGCTGCAAGAGACCCAGTACTTC.

V usage is TRBV28 and J usage is TRBJ2-1, with a tentative D call TRBD2 (6 bases). The CDR3 runs to 12 residues. Germline V CDR1 and CDR2: MDHEN, SYDVKM. V gave up 2 bases and J gave up 8 bases, with 7 bases separating them. The CDR3 reads CASSLRDYEQFF. CDR3 DNA sequence: TGTGCCAGCAGTTTACGGGACTATGAGCAGTTCTTC.

The CDR3 region has the DNA TGTGCCAGCAGTTCCCGACAGGGCGGAGGCTACACCTTC. Encoded protein: CASSSRQGGGYTF. The gene calls are TRBV6-2 or TRBV6-3 and TRBJ1-2; 7 bases match TRBD1. J gave up 8 bases and V 4 bases, and 7 bases lay outside the gene matches. The CDR3 length is 13 residues. Germline assignment: CDR1 MNHEY and CDR2 SVGEGT.

J is TRBJ1-5 and V is TRBV5-6; D perhaps matches TRBD1 (6 bases). With 0 bases removed from V and 3 bases from J, the gap between germline ends came to 10 bases. This CDR3 is 15 amino acids long. The germline CDR1 and CDR2 sequences are SGHDT and YYEEEE. DNA for the CDR3: TGTGCCAGCAGCTTGGGAGGACAGAACAATCAGCCCCAGCATTTT. Translating it yields CASSLGGQNNQPQHF. Full variable domain (outside the CDR3, taken from reference TRBV5-6 and TRBJ1-5): DAGVTQSPTHLIKTRGQQVTLRCSPKSGHDTVSWYQQALGQGPQFIFQYYEEEERQRGNFPDRFSGHQFPNYSSELNVNALLLGDSALYLCASSLGGQNNQPQHFGDGTRLSIL.

The chain couples TRBV18 to TRBJ1-4; 9 nucleotides agree with TRBD1. Trimming took 2 bases from V and 8 from J; bases not matched to a gene: 3. Germline V lookup: CDR1 KGHSH, CDR2 LQKENI. The CDR3 loop spans 14 amino acids. The CDR3 loop is CASSPRTGDEKLFF. DNA for the CDR3: TGTGCCAGCTCACCAAGGACAGGGGACGAAAAACTGTTTTTT.

V gene TRBV3-1 (or the pseudogene TRBV3-2) combines with J gene TRBJ2-7; 9 bases are a match to TRBD1. CDR1 and CDR2 (germline): LGHDT, YNNKEL (reference sequence). CDR3 length: 16 residues. With 0 bases clipped from V and 7 bases from J, the junction kept 10 bases outside the gene matches. The DNA for the CDR3 is TGTGCCAGCAGCCAAGATTTCCGAGGACAGGGGAGGGAGCAGTACTTC. This translates into CASSQDFRGQGREQYF.

This chain connects TRBV5-4 to TRBJ1-2; D is possibly TRBD1 (5 bases). Germline assignment: CDR1 SGHNT and CDR2 YYREEE (reference sequence). Trimming pared 4 bases from V and 4 bases from J, leaving 17 bases between. This CDR3 has 15 amino acids. The CDR3 is CASSPSGGDFYGYTF. The CDR3 DNA follows: TGTGCCAGCAGCCCATCGGGGGGTGACTTCTATGGCTACACCTTC.

The rearrangement links TRBV4-2 to TRBJ2-3, with TRBD2 matching 12 bases. The CDR3 has 16 amino acids. Germline CDR1 is LGHNA and CDR2 is YNFKEQ. V lost 4 bases, J lost 0 bases, and 2 bases stayed unmatched. CDR3 loop: CASSPTSGGSTDTQYF. CDR3 sequence (DNA): TGTGCCAGCAGCCCCACTAGCGGGGGGAGCACAGATACGCAGTATTTT.

The CDR3 here is CASSLPTGNTEAFF. The CDR3 DNA is TGTGCCAGCAGTTTACCGACAGGGAACACTGAAGCTTTCTTT. This chain links TRBV28 with TRBJ1-1; D perhaps matches TRBD1 (6 bases). Germline assignment: CDR1 MDHEN and CDR2 SYDVKM. This CDR3 comprises 14 residues. Trimming took 2 bases from V and 1 from J, leaving 8 bases between them. Drawing the rest from reference TRBV28 and TRBJ1-1, the complete variable domain is DVKVTQSSRYLVKRTGEKVFLECVQDMDHENMFWYRQDPGLGLRLIYFSYDVKMKEKGDIPEGYSVSREKKERFSLILESASTNQTSMYLCASSLPTGNTEAFFGQGTRLTVV.

This chain links TRBV4-3 with TRBJ2-2, with D unresolved. The germline gives CDR1 LGHNA, CDR2 YSLEER. V was cut by 0 bases and J by 7 bases, with 9 bases left in between. The CDR3 totals 14 residues. CDR3 residues: CASSQDDGLGELFF. The CDR3, as DNA: TGCGCCAGCAGCCAAGATGATGGCCTCGGGGAGCTGTTTTTT.

V gene TRBV29-1 combines with J gene TRBJ2-1; 16 positions match TRBD2. The CDR3 extends over 13 amino acids. Germline CDR1 reads SQVTM; CDR2 reads ANQGSEA. The trim removed 7 bases at V and 10 bases at J, leaving 4 bases unmatched. The CDR3 sequence: CSAGTSGRGEQFF. For the CDR3, the DNA is TGCAGCGCGGGGACTAGCGGGAGGGGGGAGCAGTTCTTC.

V gene TRBV27 combines with J gene TRBJ2-1, with 7 bases that match TRBD1. CDR1 is MNHEY, CDR2 SMNVEV, per germline (reference sequence). The length of the CDR3 is 15 residues. V shed 0 bases and J 3 bases; nucleotides not matched to a gene: 2. DNA of the CDR3: TGTGCCAGCAGTTTATCGGGACAGAACTACAATGAGCAGTTCTTC. This sequence encodes CASSLSGQNYNEQFF.

The CDR3 nucleotides are TGTGCCAGCTCAAGGACAGGGGCGGCGTACGAGCAGTACTTC. Encoded protein: CASSRTGAAYEQYF. The chain links TRBV18 to TRBJ2-7, with TRBD1 identical over 9 bases. The CDR3 runs 14 residues. V trimming: 5 bases; J trimming: 4 bases; junction bases outside the gene matches: 6. Germline values: CDR1 KGHSH, CDR2 LQKENI. Full variable domain (rest looked up from reference TRBV18 and TRBJ2-7): NAGVMQNPRHLVRRRGQEARLRCSPMKGHSHVYWYRQLPEEGLKFMVYLQKENIIDESGMPKERFSAEFPKEGPSILRIQQVVRGDSAAYFCASSRTGAAYEQYFGPGTRLTVT.

The gene calls are TRBV9 and TRBJ2-5; TRBD2 matches 8 bases. Germline-derived CDR1 and CDR2 are SGDLS and YYNGEE. Trimming took 2 bases from V and 5 from J; bases not matched to a gene: 5. This CDR3 spans 14 amino acids. The DNA of the CDR3 is TGTGCCAGCAGCGTTAGCGGGAAGCCCGAGACCCAGTACTTC. Translating it yields CASSVSGKPETQYF.

The chain is built from TRBV14 and TRBJ2-5, with D possibly TRBD1 on 5 matching bases. The CDR3 is 16 residues long. V was shortened by 4 bases and J by 4 bases, with 19 bases between the two germline ends. The germline CDR1 and CDR2 sequences are SGHDN and FVKESK. The CDR3 loop is CASSLQVDGARETQYF. CDR3 DNA sequence: TGTGCCAGCAGCCTTCAGGTGGATGGGGCTCGAGAGACCCAGTACTTC.

This clone has a single count. The chain joins TRBV30 to TRBJ1-1; 7 bases are shared with TRBD1. The CDR3 has 14 amino acids. With V trimmed by 3 bases and J by 5 bases, 9 bases remained unmatched. The germline V gene has CDR1 GTSNPN and CDR2 SVGIG (reference sequence). The CDR3, as DNA: TGTGCCTGGAGATTTCAGGGGGAATGGACTGAAGCTTTCTTT. It specifies CAWRFQGEWTEAFF. The whole variable domain, filled in from reference TRBV30 and TRBJ1-1, reads SQTIHQWPATLVQPVGSPLSLECTVEGTSNPNLYWYRQAAGRGLQLLFYSVGIGQISSEVPQNLSASRPQDRQFILSSKKLLLSDSGFYLCAWRFQGEWTEAFFGQGTRLTVV.

The V gene is TRBV28, the J gene TRBJ1-5; the D gene is possibly TRBD1 (6 bases). This CDR3 spans 15 amino acids. Trimming removed 4 bases at V and 6 bases at J, with 16 bases between. CDR1 MDHEN and CDR2 SYDVKM come from the germline V gene. CDR3 sequence: CASSSGQFGSQPQHF. The DNA of the CDR3 is TGTGCCAGCAGTTCTGGACAGTTTGGGAGTCAGCCCCAGCATTTT.

This chain uses TRBV11-1 with TRBJ2-1; tentatively, D is TRBD2 (5 bases). The CDR3 consists of 13 residues. Trimming pared 2 bases from V and 6 bases from J, leaving 8 bases between. Germline CDR1 is SGHAT and CDR2 is FQDESV (reference sequence). The CDR3 sequence: CASSLTTSNEQFF. The CDR3 DNA is TGTGCCAGCAGCTTAACCACTAGCAATGAGCAGTTCTTC.

The DNA of the CDR3 is TGTGCCAGTAGTATGCTGTCTCGGGTCAGGGGGCTTAGGACTAGGGAAAACAATGAGCAGTTCTTC. As protein: CASSMLSRVRGLRTRENNEQFF. The chain has TRBV19 and TRBJ2-1; D perhaps matches TRBD1 (8 bases). V dropped 3 bases and J dropped 5 bases, with 35 bases sitting between them. Per germline, CDR1 LNHDA and CDR2 SQIVND (reference sequence). The CDR3 loop spans 22 amino acids.

The chain carries TRBV28 and TRBJ1-5; 9 bases are shared with TRBD1. V dropped 5 bases and J dropped 7; count of bases not matched to a gene: 9. CDR3 length: 15 amino acids. Germline loops: CDR1 MDHEN, CDR2 SYDVKM. The CDR3 bases are TGTGCCAGCAGTCGCCCTACAGGGGGCGACCAGCCCCAGCATTTT. Translation: CASSRPTGGDQPQHF.

V gene TRBV5-1 combines with J gene TRBJ1-4; D gene ambiguous. Germline CDR1 is SGHRS and CDR2 is YFSETQ. Trimming cost V 5 bases and J 10 bases, with 15 bases left between them. The CDR3 contains 13 residues. CDR3 coding DNA: TGCGCCAGCAGGGAGGAAGGGTTTGGAAAACTGTTTTTT. Translation: CASREEGFGKLFF.

V usage is TRBV15 and J usage is TRBJ2-7, with 9 bases fitting TRBD2. The CDR3 spans 17 residues. The V gene end was trimmed by 5 bases and the J gene end by 3 bases; junction bases not matched to a gene: 14. CDR1 is LNHNV and CDR2 is YYDKDF in the germline V gene (reference sequence). The chain's CDR3 is CATSGKSGLAGYYEQYF. CDR3 nucleotide sequence: TGTGCCACCAGCGGTAAATCGGGGCTAGCGGGATACTACGAGCAGTACTTC.

This clone was seen only a few times. The chain carries TRBV6-2 or TRBV6-3 and TRBJ2-7; 7 nucleotides agree with TRBD1. The CDR3 runs 18 residues. V lost 2 bases and J lost 4; bases outside the gene matches: 17. Germline V gene sequence: CDR1 MNHEY, CDR2 SVGEGT. The CDR3 nucleotides read TGTGCCAGCAGTTACGATTCGGAGCGACAGGGACAAGGGTACGAGCAGTACTTC. This encodes CASSYDSERQGQGYEQYF.

The chain has TRBV7-2 and TRBJ2-7, with 7 bases fitting TRBD2. Losses at the gene ends were 6 bases for V and 3 bases for J; bases not matched to a gene: 8. This CDR3 spans 14 amino acids. Germline assignment: CDR1 SGHTA and CDR2 FQGNSA. The CDR3 DNA is TGTGCCAGCAGGAGACCGGGACTAAACTACGAGCAGTACTTC. This codes for CASRRPGLNYEQYF.

This clone was detected only once. This sequence joins TRBV4-3 and TRBJ1-2, with TRBD1 matching 8 bases. The length of the CDR3 is 13 residues. Trimming at V came to 4 bases and at J to 8 bases, leaving 6 bases not matched to a gene. Germline values: CDR1 LGHNA, CDR2 YSLEER. In DNA, the CDR3 is TGCGCCAGCAGCCCCCAGACAGGGGACGGCTACACCTTC. Amino acid sequence: CASSPQTGDGYTF.

CDR3 residues: CATSDPGTGVYNEQFF. The CDR3 DNA reads as TGTGCCACCAGTGATCCCGGGACAGGGGTGTACAATGAGCAGTTCTTC. V usage is TRBV24-1 and J usage is TRBJ2-1, with 10 bases lining up with TRBD1. V shed 3 bases, J shed 4 bases, and the junction held 5 bases outside the gene matches. Germline V gives CDR1 KGHDR, CDR2 SFDVKD. This CDR3 comprises 16 residues.

The V and J genes are TRBV10-1 and TRBJ2-2; 8 nucleotides agree with TRBD1. This CDR3 spans 20 amino acids. V lost 11 bases, J lost 8 bases, and 31 bases stayed unmatched. Germline CDR1 WNHNN, CDR2 SYGVQD (reference sequence). The CDR3 protein is CAPPGGRGEGGQVNSGELFF. The CDR3 DNA reads as TGCGCCCCCCCGGGCGGGCGGGGCGAGGGGGGACAGGTGAACTCGGGGGAGCTGTTTTTT.